This T cell receptor (beta chain) was captured in a study of blood T cell repertoires in COVID-19. Study background: COVID-19 samples from acute and convalescent phases originated in the United States, Italy and Spain. PBMCs, B-cell-depleted T cells, or T cells were the source of the cDNA or gDNA that made up the material.

The data were produced by immunoSEQ multiplex PCR, yet TCRdb's version contains in-frame clones alone and is incomplete. In the table there are 250,000 to 350,000 clones, roughly 80% of which are singletons. The sample was peripheral blood. This receptor was identified in a person aged 65-85 years with COVID-19, enrolled during active disease.

The CDR3 DNA follows: TGCGCCAGCCTTAACACCGGGACAGGGGGTTCAGAGACCCAGTACTTC. Its protein is CASLNTGTGGSETQYF. This sequence joins TRBV4-1 and TRBJ2-5, with 11 bases lining up with TRBD1. The germline V gene has CDR1 MGHRA and CDR2 YSYEKL. Trimming took 8 bases from V and 4 from J; bases not matched to a gene: 12. The CDR3 covers 16 residues.